This T cell receptor beta chain was retrieved from a study of CD8 T cells in Susac syndrome. Reverse transcription of about 0.5 to 1 ug RNA was carried out with random hexamers. Amplification of TCR beta CDR3 was carried out by immunoSEQ multiplex PCR, which covered 54 Vbeta and 13 Jbeta segments. TCRdb ran MiXCR on the immunoSEQ multiplex PCR reads and lists one entry per CDR3 protein. This sample has around 50,000 distinct CDR3 sequences; 80% to 95% occur once, and the top ten carry 0.41%. TCR beta sequencing was performed on blood CD8+ and CD4+ T cells. Healthy donors, matched for age and sex, constituted the control group. The TCR comes from a human donor in good health. Source material: CD8+ T cells from PBMCs.

DNA for the CDR3: TGTGCCAGCAGTTTACCCGGAGTAGCGGGAGCACACGAGCAGTACTTC. Translated: CASSLPGVAGAHEQYF. This chain connects TRBV27 to TRBJ2-7; the match to TRBD2 covers 9 bases. CDR3 length equals 16 residues. Losses at the gene ends were 2 bases for V and 5 bases for J; bases not matched to a gene: 10. Per germline, CDR1 MNHEY and CDR2 SMNVEV (reference sequence).